These 9 T cell receptor beta chains came from one sample sequenced in a study of T cell responses to AZD1222 COVID-19 vaccine. Some clones are missing from TCRdb's copy, which holds only in-frame ones; the method was immunoSEQ multiplex PCR. Of over 100,000 clones listed, around 83% are singletons. The specimen comprised peripheral blood, sampled on day 0 of AZD1222 vaccination. Source of these receptors: an adult in good health.

The chain joins TRBV9 to TRBJ1-6; perhaps TRBD1 as D (5 bases). The CDR3 is 14 amino acids. Germline-derived CDR1 and CDR2 are SGDLS and YYNGEE. V was trimmed by 3 bases and J by 7 bases, leaving 11 bases between them. CDR3 sequence: CASSGRDRNSPLHF. CDR3 sequence (DNA): TGTGCCAGCAGCGGCAGGGATCGGAATTCACCCCTCCACTTT.

This clone occurred once. This chain connects TRBV9 to TRBJ2-3; 10 bases line up with TRBD2. The V segment lost 4 bases and the J segment 2 bases; nucleotides outside the gene matches: 13. This CDR3 contains 18 residues. Germline CDR1 and CDR2: SGDLS and YYNGEE. CDR3 DNA: TGTGCCAGCAGCAGAGGACTAGCGGTAAACATAGCCACAGATACGCAGTATTTT. It translates to CASSRGLAVNIATDTQYF.

The chain joins TRBV28 to TRBJ2-7; TRBD1 agrees at 8 bases. V lost 3 bases, J lost 2 bases, and 3 bases stayed unmatched. The germline V gene encodes CDR1 MDHEN and CDR2 SYDVKM. The CDR3 spans 14 residues. The CDR3 spells CASSFRGRAYEQYF. The CDR3 nucleotides read TGTGCCAGCAGTTTCAGGGGGCGGGCCTACGAGCAGTACTTC.

The sample holds a few counts of this clone. The gene calls are TRBV30 and TRBJ1-3; D unresolved. Between the trimmed V and J ends, which lost 2 bases and 4 bases, there was a span of 27 bases. CDR3 length equals 19 residues. The germline V gene encodes CDR1 GTSNPN and CDR2 SVGIG (reference sequence). The CDR3 region is CAWSPPRLAIRAWGNTIYF. The CDR3 coding sequence is TGTGCCTGGAGTCCTCCCCGATTGGCCATACGAGCGTGGGGAAACACCATATATTTT. The variable domain in full, completed from reference TRBV30 and TRBJ1-3, reads SQTIHQWPATLVQPVGSPLSLECTVEGTSNPNLYWYRQAAGRGLQLLFYSVGIGQISSEVPQNLSASRPQDRQFILSSKKLLLSDSGFYLCAWSPPRLAIRAWGNTIYFGEGSWLTVV.

The rearrangement uses TRBV6-2 or TRBV6-3 and TRBJ2-7; D unclear. Germline CDR1 MNHEY, CDR2 SVGEGT. The V gene lost 5 bases and the J gene lost 2 bases, with 19 bases spanning the gap. This CDR3 spans 16 amino acids. For the CDR3, the DNA is TGTGCCAGCAGTCGCATGGGAAGAGAGATTACCTACGAGCAGTACTTC. Translating it yields CASSRMGREITYEQYF.

The chain joins TRBV5-1 to TRBJ2-5; 9 bases fit TRBD1. V shed 4 bases, J shed 5 bases, and the junction held 6 bases outside the gene matches. This CDR3 is built from 14 residues. Germline assignment: CDR1 SGHRS and CDR2 YFSETQ. CDR3 bases: TGCGCCAGCAGCCCGGACAGGGGCGAGGAGACCCAGTACTTC. This codes for CASSPDRGEETQYF. The full variable domain, rest sourced from reference TRBV5-1 and TRBJ2-5, is KAGVTQTPRYLIKTRGQQVTLSCSPISGHRSVSWYQQTPGQGLQFLFEYFSETQRNKGNFPGRFSGRQFSNSRSEMNVSTLELGDSALYLCASSPDRGEETQYFGPGTRLLVL.

V gene TRBV7-3 combines with J gene TRBJ2-5, with 8 positions matching TRBD1. The CDR3 sequence is 16 residues long. After removal of 0 bases from V and 2 bases from J, the junction contained 5 bases not matched to a gene. Germline V gene lookup returns CDR1 SGHTA and CDR2 FQGTGA. The CDR3 spells CASSLTGTGYQETQYF. The CDR3 nucleotides are TGTGCCAGCAGCTTAACTGGGACAGGCTATCAAGAGACCCAGTACTTC.

This chain connects TRBV19 to TRBJ2-3; maybe TRBD2 (6 bases). Germline V gene lookup returns CDR1 LNHDA and CDR2 SQIVND (reference sequence). This CDR3 region has 16 residues. V dropped 9 bases and J dropped 0 bases, with 19 bases sitting between them. The DNA for the CDR3 is TGTGCCAGCGCGCTTAGGAGGGAGTGGAGCACAGATACGCAGTATTTT. It codes for CASALRREWSTDTQYF.

This clone was seen a single time. The rearrangement links TRBV27 to TRBJ2-7; D unclear. Between the trimmed V and J ends, which lost 10 bases and 0 bases, there was a span of 19 bases. This CDR3 spans 15 amino acids. The germline CDR1 and CDR2 sequences are MNHEY and SMNVEV (reference sequence). The CDR3 here is CATARTQATSYEQYF. CDR3 sequence (DNA): TGTGCCACGGCCCGTACGCAGGCCACCTCCTACGAGCAGTACTTC.